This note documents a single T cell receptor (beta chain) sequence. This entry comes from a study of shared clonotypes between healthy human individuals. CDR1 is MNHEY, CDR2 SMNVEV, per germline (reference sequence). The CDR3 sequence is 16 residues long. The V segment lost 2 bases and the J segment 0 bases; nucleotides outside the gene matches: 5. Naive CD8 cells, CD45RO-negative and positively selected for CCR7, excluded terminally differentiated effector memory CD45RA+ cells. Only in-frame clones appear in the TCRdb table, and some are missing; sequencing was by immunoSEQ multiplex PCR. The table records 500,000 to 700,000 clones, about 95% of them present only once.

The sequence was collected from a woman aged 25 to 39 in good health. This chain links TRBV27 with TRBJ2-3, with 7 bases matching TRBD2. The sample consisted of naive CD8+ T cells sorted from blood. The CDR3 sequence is CASSLRASGSTDTQYF. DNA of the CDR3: TGTGCCAGCAGTTTACGGGCTAGCGGAAGCACAGATACGCAGTATTTT.